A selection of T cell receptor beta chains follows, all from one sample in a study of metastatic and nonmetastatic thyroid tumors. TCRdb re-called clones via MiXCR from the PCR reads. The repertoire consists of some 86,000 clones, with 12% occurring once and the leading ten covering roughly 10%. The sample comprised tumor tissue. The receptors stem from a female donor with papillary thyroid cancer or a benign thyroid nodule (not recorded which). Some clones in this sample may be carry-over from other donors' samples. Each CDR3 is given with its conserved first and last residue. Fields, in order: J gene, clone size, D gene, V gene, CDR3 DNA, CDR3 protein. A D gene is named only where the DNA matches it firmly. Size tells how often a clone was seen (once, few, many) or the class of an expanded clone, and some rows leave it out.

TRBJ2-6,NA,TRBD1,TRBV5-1,TGCGCCAGCAGCTCTCCCAGCTGGGACAGGGTATCTCACTCTGGGGCCAACGTCCTGACTTTC,CASSSPSWDRVSHSGANVLTF
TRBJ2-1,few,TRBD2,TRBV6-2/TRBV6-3,TGTGCCAGCAGGCCCCTAGCGGGAACCTACAATGAGCAGTTCTTC,CASRPLAGTYNEQFF
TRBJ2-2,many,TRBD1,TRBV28,TGTGCCAGCAGTTTTGGGACAGGGGGTACCGGGGAGCTGTTTTTT,CASSFGTGGTGELFF
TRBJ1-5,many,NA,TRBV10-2,TGCGCCAGCAGTGCCACCTGGGGGGGCGGGCAGCCCCAGCATTTT,CASSATWGGGQPQHF
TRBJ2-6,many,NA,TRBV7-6,TGTGCCAGCAAAACTGTCTCTGGGGCCAACGTCCTGACTTTC,CASKTVSGANVLTF
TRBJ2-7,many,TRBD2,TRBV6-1,TGTGCCAGCAGTTCCAGGACTAGCGGGAGCTACGAGCAGTACTTC,CASSSRTSGSYEQYF
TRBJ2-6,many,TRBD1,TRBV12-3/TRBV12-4,TGTGCCAGCAGTACCATAGACAGGGTTTCTAGTGGGGCCAACGTCCTGACTTTC,CASSTIDRVSSGANVLTF
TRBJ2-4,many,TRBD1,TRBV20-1,TGCAGTGCTAGAGCCATCAGGGGGGCCAAAAACATTCAGTACTTC,CSARAIRGAKNIQYF
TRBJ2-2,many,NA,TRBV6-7,TGTGCCAGCAGTTACTCGGACAGCACCGGGGAGCTGTTTTTT,CASSYSDSTGELFF
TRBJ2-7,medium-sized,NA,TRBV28,TGTGCCAGCAGTTTAGAGGGCTTTGGCTACGAGCAGTACTTC,CASSLEGFGYEQYF
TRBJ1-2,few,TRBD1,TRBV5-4,TGTGCCAGCAGCTTGTATACCGGGACAGGGGGCGGCTACACCTTC,CASSLYTGTGGGYTF
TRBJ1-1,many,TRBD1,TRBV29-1,TGCAGCGCTTGGACAGGGCTGAACACTGAAGCTTTCTTT,CSAWTGLNTEAFF
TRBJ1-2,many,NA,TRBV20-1,TGCAGTGCTAGCGAATACTATGGCTACACCTTC,CSASEYYGYTF
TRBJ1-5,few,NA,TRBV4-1,TGCGCCAGCAGCCAAGAAGCGGCAGTCAATCAGCCCCAGCATTTT,CASSQEAAVNQPQHF
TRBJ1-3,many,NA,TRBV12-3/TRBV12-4,TGTGCCAGCCGACTGCTGGCGAGCTCTGGAAACACCATATATTTT,CASRLLASSGNTIYF
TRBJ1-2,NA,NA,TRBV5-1,TGCGCCAGCAGGTGGCAGGTCCTTTATGGCTACACCTTC,CASRWQVLYGYTF
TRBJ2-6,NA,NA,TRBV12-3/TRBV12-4,TGTGCCAGCAGTTTATACGGTTCTGCGGCCAACGTCCTGACTTTC,CASSLYGSAANVLTF
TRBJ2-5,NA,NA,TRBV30,TGTGCCTGGGGGACCGGGCTAGCGTCGCAAGAGACCCAGTACTTC,CAWGTGLASQETQYF
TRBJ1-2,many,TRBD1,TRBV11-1,TGTGCCAGCAGCTTAAACAGGGGGGTCGACAACTATGGCTACACCTTC,CASSLNRGVDNYGYTF
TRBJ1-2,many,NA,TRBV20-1,TGCAGTGCTAGAGGGGCGCATAACTATGGCTACACCTTC,CSARGAHNYGYTF
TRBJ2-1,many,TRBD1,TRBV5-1,TGCGCCAGCAGCTCAGCAGGGGGCCCCTGGGATGAGCAGTTCTTC,CASSSAGGPWDEQFF
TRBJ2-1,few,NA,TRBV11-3,TGTGCCAGCAGCCCGGATTACAATGAGCAGTTCTTC,CASSPDYNEQFF
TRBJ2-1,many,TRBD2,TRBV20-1,TGCAGTGCTAGGACTAGCGGCTCCTACAATGAGCAGTTCTTC,CSARTSGSYNEQFF
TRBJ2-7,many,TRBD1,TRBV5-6,TGTGCCTCGAGGACAGGGGACTACGAGCAGTACTTC,CASRTGDYEQYF
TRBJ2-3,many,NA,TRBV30,TGTGCCTGCGGAGGGGACCGATACACAGATACGCAGTATTTT,CACGGDRYTDTQYF
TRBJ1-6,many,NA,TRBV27,TGTGCCAGCAGTCCCGGGAGCGCCGCTTCACCCCTCCACTTT,CASSPGSAASPLHF
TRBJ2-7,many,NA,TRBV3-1,TGTGCCAGCAGCCAATTGAGGAACGAGCAGTACTTC,CASSQLRNEQYF
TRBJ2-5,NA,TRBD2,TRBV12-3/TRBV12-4,TGTGCCAGCAGTTTGGGACTAGCGTACCAATATACCCAGTACTTC,CASSLGLAYQYTQYF
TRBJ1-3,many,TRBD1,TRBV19,TGTGCCAGTAGCCGGGACAGGGGTGTGGGAAACACCATATATTTT,CASSRDRGVGNTIYF
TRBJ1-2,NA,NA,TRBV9,TGTGCCAGCAGCGTCGGAGCTAACTATGGCTACACCTTC,CASSVGANYGYTF
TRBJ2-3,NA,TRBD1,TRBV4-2,TGTGCCAGCAGCCAAGGGGGCATAACAGGGGGCGTTTTTCTGTCCCCGCAGTATTTT,CASSQGGITGGVFLSPQYF
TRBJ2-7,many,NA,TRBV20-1,TGCAGTGCCGTTATGGGGGCCTACGAGCAGTACTTC,CSAVMGAYEQYF
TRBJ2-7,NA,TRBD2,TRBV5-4,TGTGCCAGCAGTGCTAGCGGGAGTCTATTTGACGAGCAGTACTTC,CASSASGSLFDEQYF
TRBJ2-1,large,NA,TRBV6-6,TGTGCCAGCAGTTATAACGGGGTTTACAATGAGCAGTTCTTC,CASSYNGVYNEQFF
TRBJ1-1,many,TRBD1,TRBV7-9,TGTGCCAGCAGCTTGCAGGGGGACACTGAAGCTTTCTTT,CASSLQGDTEAFF